The rows below give T cell receptor beta chains drawn from one sample of a study of T cell responses to AZD1222 COVID-19 vaccine. The protocol was immunoSEQ multiplex PCR, while the TCRdb copy is restricted to in-frame clones and leaves out a portion. The sample holds roughly 170,000 clones, roughly 92% seen once. The sequencing used peripheral blood, collected 28 days after the second AZD1222 dose. Receptor source: an adult who received the AZD1222 COVID-19 vaccine. Both conserved end residues are part of each CDR3. The order of the fields is clone size, J gene, D gene, V gene, CDR3 DNA, CDR3 protein. The D gene is left open where the match is weak. Clone size appears in some rows only: once, few, many, or a class for an expanded clone.

clone_size: .; j_call: TRBJ1-1; d_call: .; v_call: TRBV6-1; cdr3_nt: TGTGCCAGCAGTGATGTGTACAGTTCTGAAGCTTTCTTT; cdr3_aa: CASSDVYSSEAFF
clone_size: .; j_call: TRBJ2-7; d_call: TRBD2; v_call: TRBV2; cdr3_nt: TGTGCCAGCAGTGCAAGCGGGGGGACCTACGAGCAGTACTTC; cdr3_aa: CASSASGGTYEQYF
clone_size: .; j_call: TRBJ1-5; d_call: .; v_call: TRBV27; cdr3_nt: TGTGCCAGCGGAATACAGGGTCTAGGTCAGCCCCAGCATTTT; cdr3_aa: CASGIQGLGQPQHF
clone_size: .; j_call: TRBJ2-7; d_call: .; v_call: TRBV12-5; cdr3_nt: TGTGCTAGTGGTTTCGAGGACAGTCGCGGCGAGCAGTACTTC; cdr3_aa: CASGFEDSRGEQYF
clone_size: .; j_call: TRBJ1-1; d_call: .; v_call: TRBV2; cdr3_nt: TGTGCCAGCAGTTCGACAGTGATCACTGAAGCTTTCTTT; cdr3_aa: CASSSTVITEAFF
clone_size: once; j_call: TRBJ2-1; d_call: .; v_call: TRBV21-1; cdr3_nt: TGTGCCAGCAGCAAAGAGGTGGAGGGTTCTCTCTACAATGAGCAGTTCTTC; cdr3_aa: CASSKEVEGSLYNEQFF
clone_size: .; j_call: TRBJ2-1; d_call: .; v_call: TRBV29-1; cdr3_nt: TGCAGCGTTGAAGGGGGGGCCTACAATGAGCAGTTCTTC; cdr3_aa: CSVEGGAYNEQFF
clone_size: .; j_call: TRBJ2-3; d_call: .; v_call: TRBV5-4; cdr3_nt: TGTGCCAGTCAGCCCACGGAAGATACGCAGTATTTT; cdr3_aa: CASQPTEDTQYF
clone_size: .; j_call: TRBJ1-6; d_call: TRBD1; v_call: TRBV27; cdr3_nt: TGTGCCAGCAGTTTAATGGCCCCGGACAGGGCCTCCAGGGGCCTCCACTTT; cdr3_aa: CASSLMAPDRASRGLHF
clone_size: .; j_call: TRBJ2-3; d_call: .; v_call: TRBV7-8; cdr3_nt: TGTGCCAGCAGCCTTGGACACTTTAGCACAGATACGCAGTATTTT; cdr3_aa: CASSLGHFSTDTQYF
clone_size: once; j_call: TRBJ2-4; d_call: .; v_call: TRBV29-1; cdr3_nt: TGCAGCGTTAGGCTAGCCAAAAACATTCAGTACTTC; cdr3_aa: CSVRLAKNIQYF
clone_size: .; j_call: TRBJ1-3; d_call: .; v_call: TRBV10-3; cdr3_nt: TGTGCCATCAATCCCGATCAGGGTGCGGACGGAAACACCATATATTTT; cdr3_aa: CAINPDQGADGNTIYF
clone_size: once; j_call: TRBJ2-1; d_call: TRBD2; v_call: TRBV20-1; cdr3_nt: TGCAGTGCTAGTTCCCGGGAGGACTCCTACAATGAGCAGTTCTTC; cdr3_aa: CSASSREDSYNEQFF
clone_size: .; j_call: TRBJ1-2; d_call: TRBD1; v_call: TRBV5-1; cdr3_nt: TGCGCCAGCAGCTTGGGGTATCTGGGACAGGGAAACTATGGCTACACCTTC; cdr3_aa: CASSLGYLGQGNYGYTF
clone_size: .; j_call: TRBJ2-5; d_call: .; v_call: TRBV2; cdr3_nt: TGTGCCAGCAGTGAAGAAGCGTCAGGGTTGGACTTC; cdr3_aa: CASSEEASGLDF
clone_size: .; j_call: TRBJ2-3; d_call: .; v_call: TRBV14; cdr3_nt: TGTGCCAGCAGCCCGGACTCGAACACAGATACGCAGTATTTT; cdr3_aa: CASSPDSNTDTQYF
clone_size: .; j_call: TRBJ1-1; d_call: TRBD1; v_call: TRBV27; cdr3_nt: TGTGCCAGCAGTACCGGGACAGGGGGCACTGAAGCTTTCTTT; cdr3_aa: CASSTGTGGTEAFF
clone_size: .; j_call: TRBJ2-7; d_call: TRBD2; v_call: TRBV7-2; cdr3_nt: TGTGCCAGCAGCTTACGGGGAGGGGCGAATTACGAGCAGTACTTC; cdr3_aa: CASSLRGGANYEQYF
clone_size: once; j_call: TRBJ2-5; d_call: .; v_call: TRBV27; cdr3_nt: TGTGCCAGCAGTTTGTCTAGTGATTTCTGGGGGAACCAAGAGACCCAGTACTTC; cdr3_aa: CASSLSSDFWGNQETQYF
clone_size: .; j_call: TRBJ2-5; d_call: .; v_call: TRBV14; cdr3_nt: TGTGCCAGCAGCCAAGATCTTTGGGGCGGGGAGACCCAGTACTTC; cdr3_aa: CASSQDLWGGETQYF
clone_size: .; j_call: TRBJ2-3; d_call: .; v_call: TRBV6-2/TRBV6-3; cdr3_nt: TGTGCCAGCAGTTTATTCCCAATACGGGACAGCACAGATACGCAGTATTTT; cdr3_aa: CASSLFPIRDSTDTQYF
clone_size: .; j_call: TRBJ2-1; d_call: .; v_call: TRBV12-3/TRBV12-4; cdr3_nt: TGTGCCAGCAGCGACACGAAGTACAATGAGCAGTTCTTC; cdr3_aa: CASSDTKYNEQFF
clone_size: .; j_call: TRBJ2-2; d_call: TRBD2; v_call: TRBV5-1; cdr3_nt: TGCGCCAGCAGCTCGGGACTAGCGCGGAACACCGGGGAGCTGTTTTTT; cdr3_aa: CASSSGLARNTGELFF
clone_size: once; j_call: TRBJ2-1; d_call: .; v_call: TRBV7-2; cdr3_nt: TGTGCCAGCAGCTCGGACTGGCTATCGGCGAATGAGCAGTTCTTC; cdr3_aa: CASSSDWLSANEQFF
clone_size: .; j_call: TRBJ1-1; d_call: .; v_call: TRBV4-3; cdr3_nt: TGCGCCAGCAGCCAAATACAGGGTGAAGCTTTCTTT; cdr3_aa: CASSQIQGEAFF
clone_size: .; j_call: TRBJ2-7; d_call: TRBD1; v_call: TRBV28; cdr3_nt: TGTGCCAGCAGGACTGGGGGGACAGGGGGCCGGGAGCAGTACTTC; cdr3_aa: CASRTGGTGGREQYF
clone_size: .; j_call: TRBJ1-2; d_call: .; v_call: TRBV6-5; cdr3_nt: TGTGCCAGCAGTTTCGATCGGGGTAACTATGGCTACACCTTC; cdr3_aa: CASSFDRGNYGYTF
clone_size: .; j_call: TRBJ1-1; d_call: .; v_call: TRBV28; cdr3_nt: TGTGCCAGCAGTTTACAGGGAGGTAAGACTGAAGCTTTCTTT; cdr3_aa: CASSLQGGKTEAFF
clone_size: .; j_call: TRBJ1-1; d_call: .; v_call: TRBV20-1; cdr3_nt: TGCAGTGCTTTCCTGCACACTGAAGCTTTCTTT; cdr3_aa: CSAFLHTEAFF
clone_size: .; j_call: TRBJ2-3; d_call: .; v_call: TRBV7-9; cdr3_nt: TGTGCCAGCAGCCCAATAGACCGCGGTGGCACAGATACGCAGTATTTT; cdr3_aa: CASSPIDRGGTDTQYF
clone_size: .; j_call: TRBJ1-2; d_call: TRBD1; v_call: TRBV18; cdr3_nt: TGTGCCAGCTCACCACCCCTTACAGGGGGCGACTATGGCTACACCTTC; cdr3_aa: CASSPPLTGGDYGYTF
clone_size: .; j_call: TRBJ2-3; d_call: TRBD2; v_call: TRBV4-1; cdr3_nt: TGCGCCAGCAGCCAAGGGGGGACTAGCGGAACATCCCGCACAGATACGCAGTATTTT; cdr3_aa: CASSQGGTSGTSRTDTQYF
clone_size: .; j_call: TRBJ2-1; d_call: TRBD1; v_call: TRBV19; cdr3_nt: TGTGCCAGTAGTATAGATTATGGACAGGGCTACAATGAGCAGTTCTTC; cdr3_aa: CASSIDYGQGYNEQFF
clone_size: once; j_call: TRBJ1-1; d_call: .; v_call: TRBV27; cdr3_nt: TGTGCCAGCAAACTCTTACAGGGTAACGGAAACACTGAAGCTTTCTTT; cdr3_aa: CASKLLQGNGNTEAFF
clone_size: .; j_call: TRBJ1-3; d_call: .; v_call: TRBV5-1; cdr3_nt: TGCGCCAGCAGCCCGGACGGGAGCTCTGGAAACACCATATATTTT; cdr3_aa: CASSPDGSSGNTIYF
clone_size: .; j_call: TRBJ1-4; d_call: .; v_call: TRBV4-2; cdr3_nt: TGTGCCAGCAGCCAAGAAGTTTTAGCAGGGAGCGAAAAACTGTTTTTT; cdr3_aa: CASSQEVLAGSEKLFF
clone_size: .; j_call: TRBJ1-5; d_call: TRBD1; v_call: TRBV2; cdr3_nt: TGTGCCAGCAAGGCCGACAGGGGTAATCAGCCCCAGCATTTT; cdr3_aa: CASKADRGNQPQHF
clone_size: .; j_call: TRBJ1-2; d_call: .; v_call: TRBV6-5; cdr3_nt: TGTGCCTGTTGGGGGCACCCCTTTGGCTACACCTTC; cdr3_aa: CACWGHPFGYTF
clone_size: .; j_call: TRBJ1-5; d_call: .; v_call: TRBV6-6; cdr3_nt: TGTGCCAGCAGTCCATCGAAGACCCGGGGGCGCGGTCAGCCCCAGCATTTT; cdr3_aa: CASSPSKTRGRGQPQHF
clone_size: .; j_call: TRBJ2-2; d_call: TRBD1; v_call: TRBV5-4; cdr3_nt: TGTGCCAGCAGCCAAGGACAGGGTTTGACCGGGGAGCTGTTTTTT; cdr3_aa: CASSQGQGLTGELFF
clone_size: .; j_call: TRBJ2-5; d_call: .; v_call: TRBV19; cdr3_nt: TGTGCCAGTAGTATTACAGGGACTGGAGAGACCCAGTACTTC; cdr3_aa: CASSITGTGETQYF
clone_size: .; j_call: TRBJ1-2; d_call: TRBD1; v_call: TRBV2; cdr3_nt: TGTGCCAGCAGTCGGACAGGGAGGGAAGACGGCTACACCTTC; cdr3_aa: CASSRTGREDGYTF
clone_size: .; j_call: TRBJ1-1; d_call: .; v_call: TRBV11-1; cdr3_nt: TGTGCCAGCAGCTTACAGGGTCGCACTGAAGCTTTCTTT; cdr3_aa: CASSLQGRTEAFF
clone_size: .; j_call: TRBJ1-5; d_call: .; v_call: TRBV18; cdr3_nt: TGTGCCAGCTCACCAATCGAGGGGAATCAGCCCCAGCATTTT; cdr3_aa: CASSPIEGNQPQHF
clone_size: .; j_call: TRBJ2-7; d_call: .; v_call: TRBV7-9; cdr3_nt: TGTGCCAGCAGCTGGAACAGGGAGGGCGAGCAGTACTTC; cdr3_aa: CASSWNREGEQYF